The 30 T cell receptor beta chains below were found in one sample sequenced in a study of monozygotic twins with inflammatory bowel disease. With the 5' RACE reads reprocessed, TCRdb shows one record per CDR3 protein and no DNA. The sample has more than 300,000 distinct CDR3 sequences. The source material was blood. The receptors originated from a human donor with ulcerative colitis or Crohn's disease, or a healthy co-twin of an affected twin (not recorded which).

V and J are TRBV5-1 and TRBJ1-2. The CDR3 spans 14 residues. Germline lookup yields CDR1 SGHRS and CDR2 YFSETQ. The CDR3 is CASSPDGQLYGYTF.

This CDR3 is CASSFGPGLAATDTQYF. The rearrangement uses TRBV7-6 and TRBJ2-3; TCRdb selects TRBD2, and the lack of DNA leaves this call unchecked. Germline V lookup: CDR1 SGHVS, CDR2 FNYEAQ. The length of the CDR3 is 17 residues.

The chain links TRBV6-5 to TRBJ2-2; TCRdb calls TRBD1, which cannot be checked without DNA. The germline V gene encodes CDR1 MNHEY and CDR2 SVGAGI. The CDR3 is made up of 16 amino acids. CDR3 in amino acids: CASSYPTGGVIGELFF.

This chain links TRBV20-1 with TRBJ2-7; the D call from TCRdb, TRBD1, cannot be confirmed without DNA. Germline-derived CDR1 and CDR2 are DFQATT and SNEGSKA (reference sequence). CDR3 length equals 14 residues. The CDR3 sequence is CSAPWGGVSYEQYF.

The chain is built from TRBV7-2 and TRBJ2-7; TCRdb picks TRBD2, but there is no DNA to check that call. CDR1 and CDR2 (germline): SGHTA, FQGNSA. The CDR3 has 14 amino acids. The CDR3 here is CASGRDALSYEQYF.

The chain links TRBV12-3 or TRBV12-4 to TRBJ1-6. This CDR3 has 15 residues. CDR3 in amino acids: CASSLDQTYNSPLHF.

V gene TRBV5-1 combines with J gene TRBJ2-7; checking the TCRdb D call of TRBD1 is not possible without DNA. The germline V gene encodes CDR1 SGHRS and CDR2 YFSETQ. The CDR3 extends over 14 amino acids. The CDR3 spells CASSPGTAGYEQYF.

This chain connects TRBV20-1 to TRBJ1-5; there is no DNA to check the TCRdb D call of TRBD1. Germline V gene data show CDR1 as DFQATT and CDR2 as SNEGSKA (reference sequence). This CDR3 is 15 amino acids long. The CDR3: CSASTGGASNQPQHF.

The chain recombines TRBV19 with TRBJ2-1; TCRdb selects TRBD1, and the lack of DNA leaves this call unchecked. In germline, CDR1 is LNHDA, CDR2 SQIVND (reference sequence). The CDR3 length is 12 residues. The CDR3 spells CASSRGVNEQFF.

This rearrangement joins TRBV20-1 to TRBJ1-5; TCRdb names TRBD1, which stays unverified in the absence of DNA. CDR1 and CDR2 (germline): DFQATT, SNEGSKA (reference sequence). The CDR3 is 13 amino acids. The CDR3 loop reads CSAPPVEVGPQHF.

V usage is TRBV4-3 and J usage is TRBJ2-1; no DNA is available, so the TRBD1 call from TCRdb remains unchecked. The CDR3 covers 15 residues. The V gene's germline CDR1 is LGHNA and CDR2 YSLEER. The chain's CDR3 is CASSQAGGHYNEQFF.

The genes are TRBV9 and TRBJ1-2. CDR3 length: 13 amino acids. The germline CDR1 and CDR2 sequences are SGDLS and YYNGEE. The CDR3 is CASSVDGDYGYTF. Full variable domain (remainder filled in from reference TRBV9 and TRBJ1-2): DSGVTQTPKHLITATGQRVTLRCSPRSGDLSVYWYQQSLDQGLQFLIQYYNGEERAKGNILERFSAQQFPDLHSELNLSSLELGDSALYFCASSVDGDYGYTFGSGTRLTVV.

The rearrangement links TRBV7-9 to TRBJ1-5; no DNA is available, so the TRBD1 call from TCRdb remains unchecked. The CDR3 runs to 14 residues. Germline V CDR1 and CDR2: SEHNR, FQNEAQ (reference sequence). This CDR3 is CASSSTGGNQPQHF.

The chain has TRBV28 and TRBJ1-1. CDR3 size: 15 residues. The V gene's germline CDR1 is MDHEN and CDR2 SYDVKM. This CDR3 is CASSFGAVMNTEAFF.

The rearrangement joins TRBV6-4 to TRBJ2-3; TCRdb designates TRBD2, a call that cannot be tested without DNA. Germline CDR1 MRHNA, CDR2 SNTAGT. The CDR3 is 16 amino acids. The CDR3 region is CASSSTSGGATDTQYF.

The chain recombines TRBV3-1 with TRBJ1-2; TCRdb picks TRBD1, but there is no DNA to check that call. CDR3 size: 15 residues. Germline CDR1 LGHDT, CDR2 YNNKEL (reference sequence). The CDR3 here is CASSQDRGRKRGYTF. Full variable domain (outside the CDR3, taken from reference TRBV3-1 and TRBJ1-2): DTAVSQTPKYLVTQMGNDKSIKCEQNLGHDTMYWYKQDSKKFLKIMFSYNNKELIINETVPNRFSPKSPDKAHLNLHINSLELGDSAVYFCASSQDRGRKRGYTFGSGTRLTVV.

The V and J genes are TRBV20-1 and TRBJ2-7; TCRdb lists TRBD1, though no DNA is available to test this call. Germline V gene data show CDR1 as DFQATT and CDR2 as SNEGSKA (reference sequence). This CDR3 contains 13 residues. The CDR3 protein is CSAAPGTYYEQYF.

The chain has TRBV20-1 and TRBJ2-1; TCRdb's D gene call, TRBD1, goes unchecked for lack of DNA. In germline, CDR1 is DFQATT, CDR2 SNEGSKA (reference sequence). This CDR3 comprises 15 residues. The CDR3: CSARDTTTGAYEQFF.

The chain couples TRBV25-1 to TRBJ2-5; the D call from TCRdb, TRBD2, cannot be confirmed without DNA. This CDR3 comprises 15 residues. CDR1 is MGHDK and CDR2 is SYGVNS in the germline V gene. CDR3 protein: CASSGMGLAKETQYF.

The CDR3: CSARDSGTPTYEQYF. This chain links TRBV20-1 with TRBJ2-7; lacking DNA, the TRBD2 call made by TCRdb goes unchecked. CDR1 and CDR2 (germline): DFQATT, SNEGSKA (reference sequence). The CDR3 spans 15 residues.

The chain is built from TRBV20-1 and TRBJ2-3. The germline CDR1 and CDR2 sequences are DFQATT and SNEGSKA (reference sequence). The CDR3 length is 13 residues. CDR3 loop: CSARKGSTDTQYF.

V and J are TRBV28 and TRBJ1-1; TCRdb lists TRBD1, though no DNA is available to test this call. This CDR3 has 16 residues. Germline CDR1 is MDHEN and CDR2 is SYDVKM. CDR3 loop: CASSSRDPAGDTEAFF.

The gene calls are TRBV7-3 and TRBJ2-1; TCRdb outputs TRBD1, but without DNA this stays unchecked. CDR3 length: 14 amino acids. Germline lookup yields CDR1 SGHTA and CDR2 FQGTGA. The CDR3 is CASSRRGTQAEQFF.

The chain has TRBV5-1 and TRBJ2-1; TCRdb's assignment of TRBD1 cannot be checked, as there is no DNA. The CDR3 contains 14 residues. Germline V gene lookup returns CDR1 SGHRS and CDR2 YFSETQ. The CDR3 loop is CASHRQGFGNEQFF. Variable domain in full (rest from reference TRBV5-1 and TRBJ2-1): KAGVTQTPRYLIKTRGQQVTLSCSPISGHRSVSWYQQTPGQGLQFLFEYFSETQRNKGNFPGRFSGRQFSNSRSEMNVSTLELGDSALYLCASHRQGFGNEQFFGPGTRLTVL.

The chain employs TRBV5-1 and TRBJ2-1. Per the germline V gene, CDR1 is SGHRS and CDR2 is YFSETQ. The CDR3 extends over 18 amino acids. The CDR3 reads CASSLAVSYATTANEQFF.

V usage is TRBV5-1 and J usage is TRBJ1-1. Germline values: CDR1 SGHRS, CDR2 YFSETQ. CDR3 length equals 16 residues. This chain's CDR3 is CASSLGQILMNTEAFF.

The chain employs TRBV5-1 and TRBJ2-3; TCRdb calls TRBD2, which cannot be checked without DNA. CDR1 is SGHRS and CDR2 is YFSETQ in the germline V gene. The CDR3 contains 19 residues. The chain's CDR3 is CASSLGLAGGRSSTDTQYF.

CDR3: CASSWRDRSSYEQYF. This chain joins TRBV12-3 or TRBV12-4 and TRBJ2-7; no DNA is available, so the TRBD1 call from TCRdb remains unchecked. The CDR3 runs 15 residues.

The rearrangement joins TRBV4-2 to TRBJ2-7; there is no DNA to check the TCRdb D call of TRBD2. There are 15 residues in the CDR3. Germline V gives CDR1 LGHNA, CDR2 YNFKEQ. The CDR3 reads CASSQVSSGGYEQYF.

The rearrangement links TRBV12-3 or TRBV12-4 to TRBJ1-3. CDR3 size: 14 residues. This CDR3 reads CASSLRQSGNTIYF.